A selection of T cell receptor beta chains follows, all from one sample in a study of CD8+CD57+ T cells in acquired aplastic anemia. TCRdb re-called the reads with MiXCR, one entry per CDR3 protein. Altogether about 220,000 distinct CDR3 sequences are present, 34% being singletons, with the ten largest covering about 1.1%. Material for sequencing was sorted CD4+, CD8+, or CD8+CD57+ T cells (not recorded which) from PBMCs. These TCRs come from a human donor in good health, serving as a control. Each CDR3 is given with its conserved first and last residue. D genes are given only for firm matches. Expanded clones get a size class; other rows say once, few or many, or leave the size out.

d_call: TRBD2; clone_size: NA; j_call: TRBJ2-3; v_call: TRBV19; cdr3_nt: TGTGCCAGTAGTCTCTCCTGGACTAGAAACACAGATACGCAGTATTTT; cdr3_aa: CASSLSWTRNTDTQYF
d_call: NA; clone_size: NA; j_call: TRBJ1-6; v_call: TRBV12-3/TRBV12-4; cdr3_nt: TGTGCCAGCAGTTTCGTGGTCATGGGTTCACCCCTCCACTTT; cdr3_aa: CASSFVVMGSPLHF
d_call: NA; clone_size: many; j_call: TRBJ2-1; v_call: TRBV29-1; cdr3_nt: TGCAGCGTTTCCTGGTTGTACAATGAGCAGTTCTTC; cdr3_aa: CSVSWLYNEQFF
d_call: NA; clone_size: NA; j_call: TRBJ1-1; v_call: TRBV3-1; cdr3_nt: TGTGCCAGCAGCCAAGGGCCGGGGAACACTGAAGCTTTCTTT; cdr3_aa: CASSQGPGNTEAFF
d_call: NA; clone_size: many; j_call: TRBJ1-2; v_call: TRBV4-2; cdr3_nt: TGTGCCAGCAGCCCCAACGAACAGGGTCGCGGCTACACCTTC; cdr3_aa: CASSPNEQGRGYTF
d_call: TRBD2; clone_size: many; j_call: TRBJ2-1; v_call: TRBV29-1; cdr3_nt: TGCAGCGTTGAGAGGACTAGCGGGAGTGGGGTCTACAATGAGCAGTTCTTC; cdr3_aa: CSVERTSGSGVYNEQFF
d_call: NA; clone_size: many; j_call: TRBJ1-2; v_call: TRBV2; cdr3_nt: TGTGCCAGCAGTGTAAATAGGCAGGGAACCTCCTATGGCTACACCTTC; cdr3_aa: CASSVNRQGTSYGYTF
d_call: TRBD2; clone_size: NA; j_call: TRBJ2-3; v_call: TRBV11-1; cdr3_nt: TGTGCCAGCAGCTTAGGAACTAGCGGGAGGTACACAGATACGCAGTATTTT; cdr3_aa: CASSLGTSGRYTDTQYF
d_call: NA; clone_size: many; j_call: TRBJ1-6; v_call: TRBV12-3/TRBV12-4; cdr3_nt: TGTGCCAGCAGTCCCCGGGATTCACCCCTCCACTTT; cdr3_aa: CASSPRDSPLHF
d_call: TRBD1; clone_size: many; j_call: TRBJ1-6; v_call: TRBV6-1; cdr3_nt: TGTGCCAGCAGCCTTACGCAGACAGGGGCAAATTCACCCCTCCACTTT; cdr3_aa: CASSLTQTGANSPLHF
d_call: TRBD1; clone_size: many; j_call: TRBJ1-2; v_call: TRBV10-3; cdr3_nt: TGTGCCATCAGTGAGTCGAGGGACAGGGGTGGCTACACCTTC; cdr3_aa: CAISESRDRGGYTF
d_call: NA; clone_size: once; j_call: TRBJ1-2; v_call: TRBV20-1; cdr3_nt: TGCAGTGCTGCCGGACAGAGCTACAATGGCTACACCTTC; cdr3_aa: CSAAGQSYNGYTF
d_call: TRBD2; clone_size: NA; j_call: TRBJ2-1; v_call: TRBV15; cdr3_nt: TGTGCCACCAGCGTCCCAAGCAGCGGGGGTGGGCAGTTCTTC; cdr3_aa: CATSVPSSGGGQFF
d_call: NA; clone_size: NA; j_call: TRBJ1-1; v_call: TRBV19; cdr3_nt: TGTGCCAGTAGTATTGGTGAGGTGAACACTGAAGCTTTCTTT; cdr3_aa: CASSIGEVNTEAFF
d_call: NA; clone_size: NA; j_call: TRBJ1-1; v_call: TRBV7-8; cdr3_nt: TGTGCCAGCAGCTTAGCGGCAGGGGCGACTACTGAAGCTTTCTTT; cdr3_aa: CASSLAAGATTEAFF
d_call: TRBD1; clone_size: many; j_call: TRBJ1-1; v_call: TRBV4-1; cdr3_nt: TGCGCCAGCAGCCTGGGACAGGTGATGAACACTGAAGCTTTCTTT; cdr3_aa: CASSLGQVMNTEAFF
d_call: TRBD1; clone_size: NA; j_call: TRBJ2-7; v_call: TRBV2; cdr3_nt: TGTGCCAGCAGTGGACAGGGTGTCTACGAGCAGTACTTC; cdr3_aa: CASSGQGVYEQYF
d_call: NA; clone_size: NA; j_call: TRBJ2-5; v_call: TRBV19; cdr3_nt: TGTGCCAGTAGTATAGATGGGGGGAGAGAGACCCAGTACTTC; cdr3_aa: CASSIDGGRETQYF
d_call: TRBD2; clone_size: NA; j_call: TRBJ2-7; v_call: TRBV20-1; cdr3_nt: TGCAGTCCCCGGGCCGAGCGGGGCGAGCAGTACTTC; cdr3_aa: CSPRAERGEQYF
d_call: NA; clone_size: NA; j_call: TRBJ1-5; v_call: TRBV27; cdr3_nt: TGTGCCAGCAGTTTTCGGGCAGGACCCCAGCATTTT; cdr3_aa: CASSFRAGPQHF
d_call: TRBD1; clone_size: NA; j_call: TRBJ2-7; v_call: TRBV10-3; cdr3_nt: TGTGCCATCAGTGAGTCGCAGGGGGCGTACTTC; cdr3_aa: CAISESQGAYF
d_call: TRBD2; clone_size: many; j_call: TRBJ2-1; v_call: TRBV2; cdr3_nt: TGTGCCAGCAGTGGGGTACTAGCGGATTCCTACAATGAGCAGTTCTTC; cdr3_aa: CASSGVLADSYNEQFF
d_call: TRBD2; clone_size: few; j_call: TRBJ2-1; v_call: TRBV5-1; cdr3_nt: TGCGCCAGCAGCCTCGGACTAGCGGGAGGCTTCGATGAGCAGTTCTTC; cdr3_aa: CASSLGLAGGFDEQFF
d_call: TRBD2; clone_size: many; j_call: TRBJ2-1; v_call: TRBV2; cdr3_nt: TGTGCCAGCAGGGAAAAGAGCGGGGCCTACAATGAGCAGTTCTTC; cdr3_aa: CASREKSGAYNEQFF
d_call: TRBD2; clone_size: many; j_call: TRBJ2-3; v_call: TRBV15; cdr3_nt: TGTGCCACCAGCAGGGGACTAGCGGGGTTCACAGATACGCAGTATTTT; cdr3_aa: CATSRGLAGFTDTQYF
d_call: NA; clone_size: many; j_call: TRBJ2-7; v_call: TRBV6-1; cdr3_nt: TGTGCCAGCAGAGAACCGGGACACCCGAGCTACGAGCAGTACTTC; cdr3_aa: CASREPGHPSYEQYF
d_call: NA; clone_size: NA; j_call: TRBJ2-5; v_call: TRBV6-1; cdr3_nt: TGTGCCAGCAGTGAACGGGTTGGGACCGGGGGAGAGACCCAGTACTTC; cdr3_aa: CASSERVGTGGETQYF
d_call: TRBD1; clone_size: few; j_call: TRBJ1-2; v_call: TRBV29-1; cdr3_nt: TGCAGACGTACAACAGGGGGGCATGGCTACACCTTC; cdr3_aa: CRRTTGGHGYTF
d_call: NA; clone_size: few; j_call: TRBJ2-7; v_call: TRBV3-1; cdr3_nt: TGTGCCAGCAGCCTTAGGGGGGGATCCTACGAGCAGTACTTC; cdr3_aa: CASSLRGGSYEQYF
d_call: TRBD1; clone_size: NA; j_call: TRBJ1-5; v_call: TRBV27; cdr3_nt: TGTGCCAGCAGTTCGATCCGGGACAGGGCTTTCAATCAGCCCCAGCATTTT; cdr3_aa: CASSSIRDRAFNQPQHF
d_call: TRBD2; clone_size: many; j_call: TRBJ2-7; v_call: TRBV5-1; cdr3_nt: TGCGCCAGCAGCTTGTTAGCGGGAGGGCCCTCCTACGAGCAGTACTTC; cdr3_aa: CASSLLAGGPSYEQYF
d_call: NA; clone_size: NA; j_call: TRBJ2-7; v_call: TRBV11-2; cdr3_nt: TGTGCCAGCAGCTTCCCCGCTGGGGCGTTATACGAGCAGTACTTC; cdr3_aa: CASSFPAGALYEQYF
d_call: NA; clone_size: many; j_call: TRBJ2-1; v_call: TRBV10-3; cdr3_nt: TGTGCCATCAGTGAACGCCCGCACTCCTACAATGAGCAGTTCTTC; cdr3_aa: CAISERPHSYNEQFF
d_call: NA; clone_size: NA; j_call: TRBJ2-2; v_call: TRBV25-1; cdr3_nt: TGTGCCAGCAGCCCGGACGGGAACACCGGGGAGCTGTTTTTT; cdr3_aa: CASSPDGNTGELFF
d_call: NA; clone_size: NA; j_call: TRBJ1-3; v_call: TRBV6-1; cdr3_nt: TGTGCCACCACAGGGAGCTCTGGAAACACCATATATTTT; cdr3_aa: CATTGSSGNTIYF
d_call: NA; clone_size: many; j_call: TRBJ1-1; v_call: TRBV25-1; cdr3_nt: TGTGCCAGCAGTGAATTGGGGGGGCTGGGGAACACTGAAGCTTTCTTT; cdr3_aa: CASSELGGLGNTEAFF
d_call: NA; clone_size: once; j_call: TRBJ1-6; v_call: TRBV4-1; cdr3_nt: TGCGCCAGCGGCCAAGGCTTTTCTGGGGATTCACCCCTCCACTTT; cdr3_aa: CASGQGFSGDSPLHF
d_call: NA; clone_size: NA; j_call: TRBJ1-3; v_call: TRBV5-1; cdr3_nt: TGCGCCAGCAGCCCTGGGACGGCCGTCTCTGGAAACACCATATATTTT; cdr3_aa: CASSPGTAVSGNTIYF
d_call: NA; clone_size: many; j_call: TRBJ1-2; v_call: TRBV9; cdr3_nt: TGTGCCAGCAGCGAACAGGGAATTGCTAACTATGGCTACACCTTC; cdr3_aa: CASSEQGIANYGYTF
d_call: NA; clone_size: many; j_call: TRBJ2-3; v_call: TRBV24-1; cdr3_nt: TGTGCCACCAGTGACTCCCAAACTACAGATACGCAGTATTTT; cdr3_aa: CATSDSQTTDTQYF
d_call: NA; clone_size: NA; j_call: TRBJ1-1; v_call: TRBV10-3; cdr3_nt: TGTGCCATCAGCACAGAAGTGCGGGGTGACAGTGAAGCTTTCTTT; cdr3_aa: CAISTEVRGDSEAFF
d_call: NA; clone_size: NA; j_call: TRBJ2-7; v_call: TRBV6-4; cdr3_nt: TGTGCCATAGGGGGGGGGCCCTACGAGCAGTACTTC; cdr3_aa: CAIGGGPYEQYF
d_call: NA; clone_size: NA; j_call: TRBJ1-1; v_call: TRBV20-1; cdr3_nt: TGCAGTGCTAGAGATCGCACAGGGAGGCGAGAGGAAGCGTTCTTT; cdr3_aa: CSARDRTGRREEAFF
d_call: NA; clone_size: many; j_call: TRBJ1-3; v_call: TRBV19; cdr3_nt: TGTGCCACCCGAGGGACTTCTGGAAACACCATATATTTT; cdr3_aa: CATRGTSGNTIYF
d_call: TRBD2; clone_size: many; j_call: TRBJ2-7; v_call: TRBV11-3; cdr3_nt: TGTGCCAGCAGCGCACGGACTAGCGACGAGCAGTACTTC; cdr3_aa: CASSARTSDEQYF
d_call: TRBD2; clone_size: NA; j_call: TRBJ2-5; v_call: TRBV2; cdr3_nt: TGTGCCAGCAGTTACGGACTAGCGATCCAAGAGACCCAGTACTTC; cdr3_aa: CASSYGLAIQETQYF
d_call: NA; clone_size: many; j_call: TRBJ2-2; v_call: TRBV2; cdr3_nt: TGTGCCCCACGGAGGGGGAGCACCGGGGAGCTGTTTTTT; cdr3_aa: CAPRRGSTGELFF